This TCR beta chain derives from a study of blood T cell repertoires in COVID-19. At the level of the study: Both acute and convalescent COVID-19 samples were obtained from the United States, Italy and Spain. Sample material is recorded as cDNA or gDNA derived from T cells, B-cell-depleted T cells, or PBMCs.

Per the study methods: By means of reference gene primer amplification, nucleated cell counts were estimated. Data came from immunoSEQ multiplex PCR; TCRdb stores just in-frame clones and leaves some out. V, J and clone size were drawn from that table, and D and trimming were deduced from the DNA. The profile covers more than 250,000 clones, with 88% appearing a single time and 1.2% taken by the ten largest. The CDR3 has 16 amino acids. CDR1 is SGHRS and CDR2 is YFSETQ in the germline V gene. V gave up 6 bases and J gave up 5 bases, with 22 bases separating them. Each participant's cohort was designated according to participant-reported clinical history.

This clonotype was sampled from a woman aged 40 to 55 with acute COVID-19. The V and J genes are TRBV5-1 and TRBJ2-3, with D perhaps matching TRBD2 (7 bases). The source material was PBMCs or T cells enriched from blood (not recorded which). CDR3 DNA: TGCGCCAGCACCCTGGGGGGGGCGCGTGTACAAGATACGCAGTATTTT. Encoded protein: CASTLGGARVQDTQYF.